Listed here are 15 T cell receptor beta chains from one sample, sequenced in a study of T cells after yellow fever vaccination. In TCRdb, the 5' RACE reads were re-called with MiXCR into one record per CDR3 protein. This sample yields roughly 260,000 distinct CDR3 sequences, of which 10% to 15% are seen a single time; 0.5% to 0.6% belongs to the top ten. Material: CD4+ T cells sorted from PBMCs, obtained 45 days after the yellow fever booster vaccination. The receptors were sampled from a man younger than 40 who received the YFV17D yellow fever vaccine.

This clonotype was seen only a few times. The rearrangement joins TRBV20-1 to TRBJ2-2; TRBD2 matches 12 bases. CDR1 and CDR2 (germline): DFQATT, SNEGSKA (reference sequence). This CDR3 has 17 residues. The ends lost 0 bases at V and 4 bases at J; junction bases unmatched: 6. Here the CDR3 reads CSARETSGRSGTGELFF. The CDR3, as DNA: TGCAGTGCTAGAGAAACTAGCGGGAGGTCTGGCACCGGGGAGCTGTTTTTT.

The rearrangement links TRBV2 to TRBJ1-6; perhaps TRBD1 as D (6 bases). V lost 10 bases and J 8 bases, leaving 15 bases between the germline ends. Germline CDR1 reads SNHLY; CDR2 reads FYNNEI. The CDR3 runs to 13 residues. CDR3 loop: CATGDRQDSPLHF. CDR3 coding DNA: TGTGCCACCGGAGACAGGCAGGATTCACCCCTCCACTTT. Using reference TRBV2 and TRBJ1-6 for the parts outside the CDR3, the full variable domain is EPEVTQTPSHQVTQMGQEVILRCVPISNHLYFYWYRQILGQKVEFLVSFYNNEISEKSEIFDDQFSVERPDGSNFTLKIRSTKLEDSAMYFCATGDRQDSPLHFGNGTRLTVT.

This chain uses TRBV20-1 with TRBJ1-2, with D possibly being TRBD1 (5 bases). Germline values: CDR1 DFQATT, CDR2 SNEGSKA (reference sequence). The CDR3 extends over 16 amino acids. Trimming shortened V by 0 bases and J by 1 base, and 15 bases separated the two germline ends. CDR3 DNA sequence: TGCAGTGCTAGAGATCGAGGGGTAGGACTTAACTATGGCTACACCTTC. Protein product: CSARDRGVGLNYGYTF.

In nucleotides, the CDR3 is TGCAGTGCTAGAGATACGCAGGCTCATGAGCAGTTCTTC. It specifies CSARDTQAHEQFF. This chain connects TRBV20-1 to TRBJ2-1, with unresolved D. Germline V lookup: CDR1 DFQATT, CDR2 SNEGSKA (reference sequence). This CDR3 is 13 amino acids long. V lost 0 bases and J 8 bases, leaving 11 bases between the germline ends.

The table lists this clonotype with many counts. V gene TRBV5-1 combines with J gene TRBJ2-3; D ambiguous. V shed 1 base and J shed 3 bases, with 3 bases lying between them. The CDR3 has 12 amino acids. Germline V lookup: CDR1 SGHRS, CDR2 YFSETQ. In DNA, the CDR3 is TGCGCCAGCAGCTTGACGACAGATACGCAGTATTTT. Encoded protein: CASSLTTDTQYF.

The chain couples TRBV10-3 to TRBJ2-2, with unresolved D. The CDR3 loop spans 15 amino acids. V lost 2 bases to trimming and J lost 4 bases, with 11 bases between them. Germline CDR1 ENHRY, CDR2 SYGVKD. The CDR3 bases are TGTGCCATCAGTGAGCCGAGGACCGCCACCGGGGAGCTGTTTTTT. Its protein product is CAISEPRTATGELFF.

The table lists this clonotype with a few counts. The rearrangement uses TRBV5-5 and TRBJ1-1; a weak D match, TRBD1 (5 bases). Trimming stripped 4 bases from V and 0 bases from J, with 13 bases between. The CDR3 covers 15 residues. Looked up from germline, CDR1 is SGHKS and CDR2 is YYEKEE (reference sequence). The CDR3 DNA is TGTGCCAGCAGCAAGGACACCTCCTTGAACACTGAAGCTTTCTTT. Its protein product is CASSKDTSLNTEAFF.

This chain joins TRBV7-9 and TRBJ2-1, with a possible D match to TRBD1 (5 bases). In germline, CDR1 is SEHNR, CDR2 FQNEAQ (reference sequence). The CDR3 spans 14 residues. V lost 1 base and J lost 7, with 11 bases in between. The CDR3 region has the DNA TGTGCCAGCAGCTTAGACGGCTACAGGAATGAGCAGTTCTTC. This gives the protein CASSLDGYRNEQFF.

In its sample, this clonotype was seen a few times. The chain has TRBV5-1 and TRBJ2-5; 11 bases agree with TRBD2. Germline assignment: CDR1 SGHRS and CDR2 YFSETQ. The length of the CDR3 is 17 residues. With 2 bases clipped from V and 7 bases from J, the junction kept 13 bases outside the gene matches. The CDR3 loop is CASSLPGTSGLRGTQYF. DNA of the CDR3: TGCGCCAGCAGCTTACCCGGGACTAGCGGCCTGAGGGGGACCCAGTACTTC.

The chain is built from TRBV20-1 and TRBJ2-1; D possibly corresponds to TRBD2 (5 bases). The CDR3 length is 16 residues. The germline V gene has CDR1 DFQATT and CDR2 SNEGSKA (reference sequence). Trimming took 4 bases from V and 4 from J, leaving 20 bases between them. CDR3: CSANFPRGLDYNEQFF. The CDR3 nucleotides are TGCAGTGCTAACTTCCCCAGAGGACTGGATTACAATGAGCAGTTCTTC.

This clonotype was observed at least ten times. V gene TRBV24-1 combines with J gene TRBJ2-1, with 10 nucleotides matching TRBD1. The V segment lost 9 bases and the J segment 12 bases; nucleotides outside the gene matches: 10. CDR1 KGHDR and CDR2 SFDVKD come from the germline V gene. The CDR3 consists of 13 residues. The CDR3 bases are TGTGCCACCTCTAACCCGGGACAGGGGACGCAGTTCTTC. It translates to CATSNPGQGTQFF.

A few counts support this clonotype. CDR3 DNA: TGTGCCAGCAGCACACGGACAGGGGAACGGGAGACCCAGTACTTC. This translates into CASSTRTGERETQYF. The chain carries TRBV4-2 and TRBJ2-5; 9 bases match TRBD1. Unmatched junction bases numbered 9, after V lost 5 bases and J lost 5 bases. The CDR3 spans 15 residues. Germline CDR1 LGHNA, CDR2 YNFKEQ.

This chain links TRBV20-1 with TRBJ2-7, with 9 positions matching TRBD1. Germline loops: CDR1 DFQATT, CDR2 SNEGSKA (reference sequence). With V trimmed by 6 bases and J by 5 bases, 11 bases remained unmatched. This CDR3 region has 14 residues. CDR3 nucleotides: TGCAGTGCCGCGGACAGGGGTAGTTTCCACGAGCAGTACTTC. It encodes CSAADRGSFHEQYF.

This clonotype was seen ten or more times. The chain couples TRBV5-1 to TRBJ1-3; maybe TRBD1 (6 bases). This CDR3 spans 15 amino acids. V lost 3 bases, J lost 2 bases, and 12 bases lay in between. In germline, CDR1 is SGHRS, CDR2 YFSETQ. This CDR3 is CASSWGQPAGNTIYF. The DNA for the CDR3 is TGCGCCAGCAGCTGGGGACAACCTGCTGGAAACACCATATATTTT.

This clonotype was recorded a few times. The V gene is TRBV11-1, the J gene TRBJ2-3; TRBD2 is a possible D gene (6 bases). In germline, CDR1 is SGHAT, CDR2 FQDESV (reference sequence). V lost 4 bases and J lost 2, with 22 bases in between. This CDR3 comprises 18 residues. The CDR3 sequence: CASSSPTVGGRFTDTQYF. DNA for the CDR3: TGTGCCAGCAGCTCGCCTACCGTAGGTGGGAGGTTCACAGATACGCAGTATTTT.